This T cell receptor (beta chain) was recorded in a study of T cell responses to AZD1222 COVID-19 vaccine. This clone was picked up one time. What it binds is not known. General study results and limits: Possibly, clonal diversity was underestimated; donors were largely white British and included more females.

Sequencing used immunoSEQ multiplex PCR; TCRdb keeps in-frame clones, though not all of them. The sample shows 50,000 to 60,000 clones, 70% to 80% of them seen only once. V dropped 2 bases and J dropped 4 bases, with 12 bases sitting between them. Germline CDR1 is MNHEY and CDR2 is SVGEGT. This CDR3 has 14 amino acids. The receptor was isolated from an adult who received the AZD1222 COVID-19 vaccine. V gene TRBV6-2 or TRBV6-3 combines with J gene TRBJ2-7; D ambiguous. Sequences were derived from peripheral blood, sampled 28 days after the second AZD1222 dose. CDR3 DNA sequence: TGTGCCAGCAGTTACGAGCCAGCGACATACGAGCAGTACTTC. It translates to CASSYEPATYEQYF.